What follows are 20 T cell receptor beta chains derived from one specimen sequenced in a study of blood T cell repertoires in COVID-19. TCRdb keeps only in-frame clones here, not all; method: immunoSEQ multiplex PCR. Of almost 200,000 clones listed, 75% to 85% are singletons. The sample comprised peripheral blood. These receptor sequences come from a woman in her forties with COVID-19, enrolled during active disease.

The V call is TRBV9, the J call TRBJ1-4; a possible D gene is TRBD1 (5 bases). The V end lost 5 bases, the J end lost 1 base, and 12 bases lay between the germline ends. There are 15 residues in the CDR3. CDR1 SGDLS and CDR2 YYNGEE come from the germline V gene. Written as DNA, the CDR3 is TGTGCCAGCAGTGACTCGACAGAAACTAATGAAAAACTGTTTTTT. Amino acid sequence: CASSDSTETNEKLFF.

The CDR3 spells CASSGRRQGTLHGNTIYF. The CDR3 region has the DNA TGTGCCAGCAGTGGCAGGAGACAGGGCACCCTTCACGGGAACACCATATATTTT. The gene calls are TRBV2 and TRBJ1-3; 7 bases map to TRBD1. Germline V gene data show CDR1 as SNHLY and CDR2 as FYNNEI. The trim removed 4 bases at V and 7 bases at J, leaving 19 bases unmatched. The CDR3 consists of 18 residues. Together with reference TRBV2 and TRBJ1-3, the CDR3 gives the full variable domain: EPEVTQTPSHQVTQMGQEVILRCVPISNHLYFYWYRQILGQKVEFLVSFYNNEISEKSEIFDDQFSVERPDGSNFTLKIRSTKLEDSAMYFCASSGRRQGTLHGNTIYFGEGSWLTVV.

The chain has TRBV6-6 and TRBJ1-1; a possible D gene is TRBD1 (6 bases). V was shortened by 4 bases and J by 1 base, with 13 bases between the two germline ends. The germline CDR1 and CDR2 sequences are MNHNY and SVGAGI (reference sequence). There are 15 residues in the CDR3. The CDR3 reads CASSLPGQRNTEAFF. CDR3 DNA: TGTGCCAGCAGTTTACCCGGACAGCGGAACACTGAAGCTTTCTTT.

The gene calls are TRBV6-2 or TRBV6-3 and TRBJ1-5; TRBD1 is a possible D gene (6 bases). The CDR3 is made up of 18 amino acids. The V gene's germline CDR1 is MNHEY and CDR2 SVGEGT. V was clipped by 5 bases and J by 4 bases, with 24 bases between them. DNA of the CDR3: TGTGCCAGCAGTCCCCACAGGGTTGGAGTGGAGCGGAATCAGCCCCAGCATTTT. It is translated as CASSPHRVGVERNQPQHF.

The chain combines TRBV12-3 or TRBV12-4 with TRBJ1-2; 7 bases are a match to TRBD1. This CDR3 is built from 13 residues. The junction had 4 bases not matched to a gene; V was cut back by 6 bases and J by 3 bases. The CDR3 DNA follows: TGTGCCAGCAGACAGGGGTATGACTATGGCTACACCTTC. Encoded protein: CASRQGYDYGYTF.

This clone turned up a few times. The genes are TRBV27 and TRBJ2-1; 13 bases fit TRBD2. The ends lost 3 bases at V and 9 bases at J; junction bases unmatched: 5. CDR3 length: 15 residues. The germline gives CDR1 MNHEY, CDR2 SMNVEV (reference sequence). CDR3 DNA sequence: TGTGCCAGCAGTTTGGGGACTAGCGGGGTTGTTGAGCAGTTCTTC. Protein: CASSLGTSGVVEQFF.

This clone was counted a few times. This chain links TRBV15 with TRBJ1-1, with unresolved D. Germline V lookup: CDR1 LNHNV, CDR2 YYDKDF (reference sequence). CDR3 length: 14 residues. V was trimmed by 5 bases and J by 6 bases, leaving 16 bases between them. The CDR3 loop is CATSSGGFNAEAFF. The DNA for the CDR3 is TGTGCCACCAGCTCCGGCGGTTTTAATGCTGAAGCTTTCTTT.

The chain links TRBV19 to TRBJ1-5, with 7 bases aligning to TRBD1. Looked up from germline, CDR1 is LNHDA and CDR2 is SQIVND (reference sequence). This CDR3 contains 15 residues. The V and J ends lost 5 bases and 2 bases, in that order; junction bases with no gene match: 6. The CDR3 reads CASSRRQGGNQPQHF. The CDR3 DNA reads TGTGCCAGTAGTCGAAGACAGGGTGGCAATCAGCCCCAGCATTTT.

V usage is TRBV11-2 and J usage is TRBJ2-1, with TRBD2 as a possible D gene (5 bases). The V gene's germline CDR1 is SGHAT and CDR2 FQNNGV. This CDR3 region has 15 residues. Between the trimmed V and J ends, which lost 0 bases and 8 bases, there was a span of 14 bases. The CDR3 DNA sequence: TGTGCCAGCAGCTTAGACCCCGGAGGCCAGTATGAGCAGTTCTTC. This translates into CASSLDPGGQYEQFF.

The chain combines TRBV3-1 (or the pseudogene TRBV3-2) with TRBJ2-1, with D possibly TRBD1 on 7 matching bases. The CDR3 loop spans 17 amino acids. Germline V CDR1 and CDR2: LGHDT, YNNKEL (reference sequence). Trimming took off 0 bases at V and 9 bases at J, with 21 bases between the two ends. CDR3 sequence (DNA): TGTGCCAGCAGCCAAGATAAACCAGGGGGACTTCGAGGTGAGCAGTTCTTC. It is translated as CASSQDKPGGLRGEQFF.

V and J are TRBV19 and TRBJ2-1; TRBD1 matches at 9 bases. The CDR3 is 15 amino acids. V lost 5 bases to trimming and J lost 7 bases; unmatched junction nucleotides: 9. Germline V gene sequence: CDR1 LNHDA, CDR2 SQIVND (reference sequence). CDR3 sequence (DNA): TGTGCCAGTAGTCTTAGGGACAGGGATGGGAATGAGCAGTTCTTC. Encoded protein: CASSLRDRDGNEQFF. Variable domain in full (rest from reference TRBV19 and TRBJ2-1): DGGITQSPKYLFRKEGQNVTLSCEQNLNHDAMYWYRQDPGQGLRLIYYSQIVNDFQKGDIAEGYSVSREKKESFPLTVTSAQKNPTAFYLCASSLRDRDGNEQFFGPGTRLTVL.

The chain has TRBV25-1 and TRBJ1-1; TRBD1 matches 7 bases. This CDR3 region has 14 residues. Unmatched junction bases numbered 11, after V lost 3 bases and J lost 10 bases. In germline, CDR1 is MGHDK, CDR2 SYGVNS. CDR3 region: CASSDFVTAGGAFF. CDR3 DNA: TGTGCCAGCAGTGATTTTGTCACAGCAGGGGGAGCTTTCTTT. Looking up the rest from reference TRBV25-1 and TRBJ1-1 gives the full variable domain: EADIYQTPRYLVIGTGKKITLECSQTMGHDKMYWYQQDPGMELHLIHYSYGVNSTEKGDLSSESTVSRIRTEHFPLTLESARPSHTSQYLCASSDFVTAGGAFFGQGTRLTVV.

The count of this clone is one. The chain recombines TRBV3-1 (or the pseudogene TRBV3-2) with TRBJ2-1; D might be TRBD2 (5 bases). The CDR3 runs 19 residues. V was cut by 0 bases and J by 9 bases, with 27 bases left in between. Germline CDR1 and CDR2: LGHDT and YNNKEL (reference sequence). The CDR3 DNA reads TGTGCCAGCAGCCAAGAACCCCCCATGTTGAGCGGCCTTCGTGGTGAGCAGTTCTTC. Translating it yields CASSQEPPMLSGLRGEQFF.

CDR3 loop: CASSLMTRTGATKNIQYF. The DNA for the CDR3 is TGTGCCAGCAGCTTAATGACTAGGACAGGGGCAACCAAAAACATTCAGTACTTC. The chain combines TRBV7-8 with TRBJ2-4, with 9 positions matching TRBD1. Germline-derived CDR1 and CDR2 are SGHVS and FQNEAQ. There are 18 residues in the CDR3. V was pared by 2 bases and J by 2 bases, with 10 bases of the junction left unmatched.

The chain links TRBV9 to TRBJ2-1; the match to TRBD2 covers 12 bases. The CDR3 sequence is 16 residues long. The V gene's germline CDR1 is SGDLS and CDR2 YYNGEE. Germline trimming cut 0 bases from V and 9 bases from J; bases unmatched to any gene: 7. The CDR3, as DNA: TGTGCCAGCAGCGTAGCCCCTAGCGGGGGGGAAGGTGAGCAGTTCTTC. It yields the protein CASSVAPSGGEGEQFF.

The chain links TRBV11-2 to TRBJ2-7; a weak D match, TRBD2 (6 bases). Trimming removed 0 bases from V and 9 bases from J, with 6 bases in between. This CDR3 has 11 amino acids. The germline CDR1 and CDR2 sequences are SGHAT and FQNNGV. The DNA of the CDR3 is TGTGCCAGCAGCTTAGAGGGGGGGCAGTACTTC. As protein: CASSLEGGQYF.

The V and J genes are TRBV11-1 and TRBJ2-3; D is perhaps TRBD2 (6 bases). This CDR3 has 19 residues. Germline V gene sequence: CDR1 SGHAT, CDR2 FQDESV (reference sequence). The V and J ends lost 0 bases and 5 bases respectively, with 24 bases between them. CDR3 nucleotides: TGTGCCAGCAGCTTAGCGAATGACGTACGACTAGGAGGGAGAGATACGCAGTATTTT. Encoded protein: CASSLANDVRLGGRDTQYF.

V and J are TRBV19 and TRBJ2-3; TRBD2 matches at 7 bases. The ends lost 7 bases at V and 0 bases at J; junction bases unmatched: 4. CDR3 size: 14 residues. CDR1 is LNHDA and CDR2 is SQIVND in the germline V gene (reference sequence). The CDR3 DNA reads TGTGCCAGTACTAGCGGTGTTAGCACAGATACGCAGTATTTT. It specifies CASTSGVSTDTQYF.

The genes are TRBV27 and TRBJ1-4; D ambiguous. V shed 6 bases and J shed 8 bases, with 16 bases lying between them. The CDR3 covers 14 residues. Germline-derived CDR1 and CDR2 are MNHEY and SMNVEV (reference sequence). The CDR3 loop reads CASRPPGNQEKLFF. For the CDR3, the DNA is TGTGCCAGCAGACCCCCGGGGAACCAGGAAAAACTGTTTTTT.

This chain links TRBV5-1 with TRBJ2-1, with D maybe TRBD2 (7 bases). This CDR3 region has 19 residues. With 1 base removed from V and 5 bases from J, the gap between germline ends came to 25 bases. CDR1 SGHRS and CDR2 YFSETQ come from the germline V gene. CDR3 nucleotides: TGCGCCAGCAGCTTGTGGGAACAGGGAGGACTAGTGGGGAACAATGAGCAGTTCTTC. This encodes CASSLWEQGGLVGNNEQFF.